The 2 T cell receptor gamma chains below were found in one sample sequenced in a study of γδ T cells in repeated Plasmodium falciparum infection. TCRdb re-called clones from the multiplex PCR reads via CATT. The table shows 20,000 to 30,000 gamma-chain clones, with over 2.5% occurring only once. Vgamma9/Vdelta2+ and Vdelta2-negative gammadelta T cells were flow-sorted from PBMC for bulk sequencing. Specimen: gamma-delta T cells from blood. These receptors were obtained from a pool of human donors (malaria-infected and uninfected, not separated).

This clone was counted only a few times. This is likely an artifact of a read error, given a far larger clone one base away. Other DNA sequences in this specimen translate into the identical CDR3. The V gene call reads TRGV9; no J gene was called. The V gene's germline CDR1 is GITISATS and CDR2 ISYDGTV (reference sequence). This CDR3 has 13 amino acids. The CDR3 here is CALWEVHAYKKLF. For the CDR3, the DNA is TGTGCCTTGTGGGAGGTGCACGCTTATAAGAAGCTCTTT.

As concerns this clone: A single base is all that separates this from a far larger clone, so a read error is likely. Additional DNA sequences in this sample encode the identical CDR3. There is no J gene call, but TRGV9 is given as the V gene. This CDR3 comprises 13 residues. The germline gives CDR1 GITISATS, CDR2 ISYDGTV (reference sequence). CDR3 nucleotides: TGTGCCTTGTGGGAGGCGCCCCTTTATAAGAAGCTCTTT. Protein product: CALWEAPLYKKLF.